This T cell receptor beta chain stems from a study of monozygotic twins with inflammatory bowel disease. Comments on this clonotype: Its antigen is currently unknown.

Germline lookup yields CDR1 GTSNPN and CDR2 SVGIG (reference sequence). CDR3 length: 13 amino acids. Using the 5' RACE reads, TCRdb records one entry per CDR3 protein without DNA. The sample's table shows over 350,000 distinct CDR3 sequences. The study, taken as a whole, reports: Limited power may explain why concordant and discordant twins showed no difference in repertoire similarity. Lower TCRbeta diversity (inverse Simpson) was seen in IBD patients than in healthy co-twins.

The V and J genes are TRBV30 and TRBJ1-5. This receptor was obtained from a human donor with ulcerative colitis or Crohn's disease, or a healthy co-twin of an affected twin (not recorded which). The material sequenced was blood. CDR3 sequence: CAWSVGESQPQHF.